The 9 T cell receptor beta chains given below trace back to one sample, sequenced in a study of identical twins. One entry per CDR3 protein results from TCRdb running MiXCR on the 5' RACE reads. The table shows hundreds of thousands of distinct CDR3 sequences, with approximately 13% occurring only once. The data were also submitted as part of a second study, on yellow fever vaccine responses in identical twins.

The source material was PBMCs. These receptors originate from a woman aged 18-29 years in good health.

The CDR3 region has the DNA TGTGCCAGCTCACCGGGGTTACGGACAGGGGGCGCCGGCACAGATACGCAGTATTTT. Translating gives CASSPGLRTGGAGTDTQYF. This chain connects TRBV18 to TRBJ2-3; 11 nucleotides align to TRBD1. The J segment lost 1 base and the V segment lost 3 bases, leaving 12 bases of the junction unmatched. From germline, CDR1 is KGHSH and CDR2 LQKENI. CDR3 length: 19 amino acids.

This clonotype was counted only a few times. The CDR3 coding sequence is TGTGCCAGCAGCCGGTGGGGGACAGGGGGGACTGAAGCTTTCTTT. This codes for CASSRWGTGGTEAFF. The chain combines TRBV3-1 with TRBJ1-1; TRBD1 agrees at 11 bases. This CDR3 has 15 amino acids. From germline, CDR1 is LGHDT and CDR2 YNNKEL (reference sequence). V gave up 4 bases and J gave up 5 bases; unmatched junction bases: 6.

This clonotype was counted a few times. V usage is TRBV9 and J usage is TRBJ2-7; tentatively, D is TRBD2 (7 bases). Germline CDR1 and CDR2: SGDLS and YYNGEE. Deletions cut 4 bases from V and 6 bases from J, with 20 bases between. This CDR3 spans 15 amino acids. CDR3 in amino acids: CASSPLGGRLPEQYF. CDR3 nucleotide sequence: TGTGCCAGCAGCCCTCTCGGGGGGCGCCTCCCCGAGCAGTACTTC.

The chain's CDR3 is CASSFRVAGVLDTQYF. The CDR3 coding sequence is TGTGCCAGCAGCTTTCGGGTAGCGGGAGTGTTAGATACGCAGTATTTT. The genes are TRBV7-8 and TRBJ2-3, with 9 nucleotides matching TRBD2. The CDR3 contains 16 residues. Germline assignment: CDR1 SGHVS and CDR2 FQNEAQ. Germline trimming cut 3 bases from V and 5 bases from J; bases unmatched to any gene: 9. The variable domain in full, completed from reference TRBV7-8 and TRBJ2-3, reads GAGVSQSPRYKVAKRGQDVALRCDPISGHVSLFWYQQALGQGPEFLTYFQNEAQLDKSGLPSDRFFAERPEGSVSTLKIQRTQQEDSAVYLCASSFRVAGVLDTQYFGPGTRLTVL.

Only a few counts were recorded for this clonotype. The chain couples TRBV27 to TRBJ2-3; D unresolved. The CDR3 is 15 residues long. Germline V gene sequence: CDR1 MNHEY, CDR2 SMNVEV (reference sequence). Trimming removed 6 bases at V and 1 base at J, with 14 bases between. The DNA for the CDR3 is TGTGCCAGCAGCCGCGTTAATTCGGGCACAGATACGCAGTATTTT. This encodes CASSRVNSGTDTQYF.

The V and J genes are TRBV10-3 and TRBJ2-3; 7 positions match TRBD2. This CDR3 contains 14 residues. CDR1 is ENHRY, CDR2 SYGVKD, per germline. V gave up 4 bases and J gave up 4 bases; unmatched junction bases: 5. This CDR3 is CAISGAGAADTQYF. The CDR3 nucleotides are TGTGCCATCAGTGGGGCGGGAGCCGCAGATACGCAGTATTTT.

This clonotype was observed at least ten times. The chain combines TRBV28 with TRBJ2-7, with 7 bases that match TRBD2. This CDR3 has 14 residues. CDR1 is MDHEN, CDR2 SYDVKM, per germline. Trimming at V came to 5 bases and at J to 2 bases, leaving 6 bases not matched to a gene. CDR3 sequence reads: CASSPLAETYEQYF. CDR3 bases: TGTGCCAGCAGTCCCCTAGCGGAGACCTACGAGCAGTACTTC.

This clonotype occurred a few times. This sequence joins TRBV10-3 and TRBJ2-1, with D uncertain. This CDR3 comprises 14 residues. V lost 2 bases and J lost 9, with 14 bases in between. Germline CDR1 ENHRY, CDR2 SYGVKD. The CDR3 bases are TGTGCCATCAGTGAGACTCTAGAATCCCTTGAGCAGTTCTTC. Translating gives CAISETLESLEQFF.

The chain has TRBV7-9 and TRBJ2-1, with D perhaps matching TRBD1 or TRBD2 (5 bases each). CDR1 is SEHNR and CDR2 is FQNEAQ in the germline V gene (reference sequence). The CDR3 is 17 residues long. V gave up 6 bases and J gave up 10 bases, with 28 bases separating them. CDR3 in amino acids: CASSPPIMWSVGREQFF. The CDR3 DNA reads as TGTGCCAGCAGTCCGCCCATCATGTGGTCCGTGGGACGGGAGCAGTTCTTC.